Listed here are 4 T cell receptor beta chains from one sample, sequenced in a study of T cell responses to AZD1222 COVID-19 vaccine. The assay was immunoSEQ multiplex PCR, and TCRdb's table has in-frame clones only and misses some. The data hold 150,000 to 200,000 clones, with 94% observed a single time. Here the sequenced sample was peripheral blood, taken on day 0 of AZD1222 vaccination. These receptors originate from an adult in good health.

This clone was found once. V is TRBV9 and J is TRBJ1-1; no clear D gene. Trimming shortened V by 4 bases and J by 3 bases, and 10 bases separated the two germline ends. In germline, CDR1 is SGDLS, CDR2 YYNGEE. The length of the CDR3 is 13 residues. This chain's CDR3 is CASSPSPDTEAFF. In nucleotides, the CDR3 is TGTGCCAGCAGCCCCAGTCCGGACACTGAAGCTTTCTTT.

J is TRBJ2-7 and V is TRBV9, with D possibly being TRBD1 or TRBD2 (5 bases each). Germline V gene lookup returns CDR1 SGDLS and CDR2 YYNGEE. The germline V and J ends were trimmed by 4 bases and 3 bases, with 17 bases remaining between them. The CDR3 totals 15 residues. The CDR3 here is CASSPRGSRDYEQYF. Here the CDR3 DNA reads TGTGCCAGCAGCCCGAGAGGGTCCAGGGACTACGAGCAGTACTTC.

This clone was seen once. The V and J genes are TRBV9 and TRBJ2-3; D is ambiguous. V was cut by 4 bases and J by 7 bases, with 7 bases left in between. CDR3 length: 11 residues. CDR1 and CDR2 from the germline V gene are SGDLS and YYNGEE. CDR3 sequence reads: CASSLSHTQYF. The CDR3 DNA is TGTGCCAGCAGCCTCAGTCATACGCAGTATTTT.

V usage is TRBV12-3 or TRBV12-4 and J usage is TRBJ1-2; D may be TRBD1 (6 bases). Trimming took 2 bases from V and 10 from J, leaving 14 bases between them. The CDR3 totals 13 residues. In nucleotides, the CDR3 is TGTGCCAGCAGTTTAAGTAGGGGGAACTTCTACACCTTC. This translates into CASSLSRGNFYTF.